Listed here are 13 T cell receptor beta chains from one sample, sequenced in a study of blood T cells in healthy people across ages. Then a second PCR, running roughly 7 to 11 cycles, was carried out with a sample-barcoded 5' primer and a J-beta primer mix. TCRdb reprocessed the 5' RACE reads with MiXCR, giving one entry per CDR3 protein. This sample has about a million distinct CDR3 sequences, with more than 30% found just once. Sequencing was performed on blood. These receptors were taken from a man aged 18 to 29 in good health.

This clonotype turned up a few times. The V call is TRBV4-2, the J call TRBJ1-5; D gene uncertain. V was trimmed by 0 bases and J by 5 bases, leaving 14 bases between them. The CDR3 loop spans 16 amino acids. Germline V CDR1 and CDR2: LGHNA, YNFKEQ. CDR3 nucleotide sequence: TGTGCCAGCAGCCAAGATTTGCAGGATGGGGATCAGCCCCAGCATTTT. This gives the protein CASSQDLQDGDQPQHF.

The gene calls are TRBV7-2 and TRBJ2-3; D unclear. V gave up 5 bases and J gave up 1 base, with 13 bases separating them. The CDR3 totals 15 residues. Germline CDR1 and CDR2: SGHTA and FQGNSA. The CDR3 loop reads CASSPRKGGTDTQYF. CDR3 sequence (DNA): TGTGCCAGCAGCCCGAGGAAGGGCGGCACAGATACGCAGTATTTT. Looking up the rest from reference TRBV7-2 and TRBJ2-3 gives the full variable domain: GAGVSQSPSNKVTEKGKDVELRCDPISGHTALYWYRQSLGQGLEFLIYFQGNSAPDKSGLPSDRFSAERTGGSVSTLTIQRTQQEDSAVYLCASSPRKGGTDTQYFGPGTRLTVL.

V and J are TRBV12-3 or TRBV12-4 and TRBJ2-1; D gene ambiguous. The end of the DNA fits TRBJ2-7 better, so the J call may be wrong. CDR3 length: 12 residues. The CDR3 region is CASSVVADEQYF. CDR3 DNA: TGTGCCAGCAGTGTGGTAGCAGATGAGCAGTACTTC.

Comment on this clonotype: A much larger clone lies one base from this, so it may be a read error. The V call is TRBV4-2, the J call TRBJ1-2, with D hard to call. The CDR3 is 13 residues long. The V and J ends lost 0 bases and 3 bases respectively, with 5 bases between them. Germline V gives CDR1 LGHNA, CDR2 YNFKEQ. The CDR3 loop is CASSQDNYYGYTF. CDR3 in DNA: TGTGCCAGCAGCCAAGACAACTACTATGGCTACACCTTC.

This clonotype was observed a few times. The CDR3 is CSAGQGEGSYNSPLHF. The CDR3 DNA is TGCAGTGCTGGACAGGGGGAGGGATCCTATAATTCACCCCTCCACTTT. The chain joins TRBV20-1 to TRBJ1-6; TRBD1 matches at 10 bases. This CDR3 comprises 16 residues. The V gene's germline CDR1 is DFQATT and CDR2 SNEGSKA (reference sequence). The junction had 5 bases not matched to a gene; V was cut back by 5 bases and J by 1 base.

This clonotype was seen a handful of times. V gene TRBV7-6 combines with J gene TRBJ1-2; TRBD1 matches 7 bases. The CDR3 runs 13 residues. Germline values: CDR1 SGHVS, CDR2 FNYEAQ. The V and J ends lost 8 bases and 5 bases, in that order; junction bases with no gene match: 8. The CDR3 coding sequence is TGTGCCAGCGCGCAACAGGGGATTTATGGCTACACCTTC. This codes for CASAQQGIYGYTF.

This clonotype was counted between two and nine times. The chain uses TRBV29-1 and TRBJ1-6, with 9 bases matching TRBD1. Trimming cost V 7 bases and J 7 bases; bases outside gene matches: 8. The V gene's germline CDR1 is SQVTM and CDR2 ANQGSEA. CDR3 size: 14 residues. CDR3 DNA sequence: TGCAGCGCTACGACAGGGGGTGGGAATTCACCCCTCCACTTT. Translation: CSATTGGGNSPLHF.

As concerns this clonotype: Germline is not matched at one junction end, which may reflect a read error. The chain joins TRBV12-3 or TRBV12-4 to TRBJ1-5, with D unclear. The CDR3 is 16 amino acids. The CDR3 region is CASSLGRKDSNQPQHF. CDR3 nucleotides: TGTGCCAGTAGTTTAGGACGGAAAGATAGCAATCAGCCCCAGCATTTT.

J is TRBJ2-3 and V is TRBV5-1, with a tentative D call TRBD1 (6 bases). Germline CDR1 is SGHRS and CDR2 is YFSETQ. The CDR3 covers 14 residues. The V gene lost 0 bases and the J gene lost 5 bases, with 10 bases spanning the gap. The CDR3 loop reads CASSLGGQGDTQYF. The CDR3 DNA is TGCGCCAGCAGCTTGGGGGGGCAAGGAGATACGCAGTATTTT.

This clonotype has just a few counts. The chain joins TRBV7-6 to TRBJ2-3, with a weak D call TRBD2 (6 bases). With 1 base removed from V and 2 bases from J, the gap between germline ends came to 13 bases. The CDR3 is made up of 16 amino acids. Germline V gene lookup returns CDR1 SGHVS and CDR2 FNYEAQ. The chain's CDR3 is CASSLGAGRYTDTQYF. The CDR3 DNA sequence: TGTGCCAGCAGCTTAGGGGCGGGACGGTACACAGATACGCAGTATTTT.

As regards this clonotype: The junction departs from germline at one end; a sequencing error may be responsible. The chain combines TRBV30 with TRBJ2-7; weak D call: TRBD1 (5 bases). Germline CDR1 GTSNPN, CDR2 SVGIG (reference sequence). CDR3 length: 12 residues. This CDR3 reads CARSVTGYEQYF. CDR3 DNA: TGTGCCCGGAGTGTAACAGGTTACGAGCAGTACTTC. Looking up the rest from reference TRBV30 and TRBJ2-7 gives the full variable domain: SQTIHQWPATLVQPVGSPLSLECTVEGTSNPNLYWYRQAAGRGLQLLFYSVGIGQISSEVPQNLSASRPQDRQFILSSKKLLLSDSGFYLCARSVTGYEQYFGPGTRLTVT.

This clonotype was observed at least ten times. V gene TRBV20-1 combines with J gene TRBJ2-1; D gene ambiguous. Germline V gene sequence: CDR1 DFQATT, CDR2 SNEGSKA (reference sequence). The V end lost 6 bases, the J end lost 4 bases, and 10 bases lay between the germline ends. The CDR3 totals 12 residues. CDR3 sequence reads: CSANSGYNEQFF. CDR3 DNA sequence: TGCAGTGCAAACTCAGGTTACAATGAGCAGTTCTTC.

This clonotype was picked up a small number of times. This chain connects TRBV20-1 to TRBJ1-4; the D is unclear. Trimming cost V 3 bases and J 2 bases, with 10 bases left between them. This CDR3 contains 14 residues. CDR1 is DFQATT, CDR2 SNEGSKA, per germline (reference sequence). This CDR3 reads CSARSGPTNEKLFF. CDR3 DNA: TGCAGTGCTAGGTCCGGGCCTACTAATGAAAAACTGTTTTTT.